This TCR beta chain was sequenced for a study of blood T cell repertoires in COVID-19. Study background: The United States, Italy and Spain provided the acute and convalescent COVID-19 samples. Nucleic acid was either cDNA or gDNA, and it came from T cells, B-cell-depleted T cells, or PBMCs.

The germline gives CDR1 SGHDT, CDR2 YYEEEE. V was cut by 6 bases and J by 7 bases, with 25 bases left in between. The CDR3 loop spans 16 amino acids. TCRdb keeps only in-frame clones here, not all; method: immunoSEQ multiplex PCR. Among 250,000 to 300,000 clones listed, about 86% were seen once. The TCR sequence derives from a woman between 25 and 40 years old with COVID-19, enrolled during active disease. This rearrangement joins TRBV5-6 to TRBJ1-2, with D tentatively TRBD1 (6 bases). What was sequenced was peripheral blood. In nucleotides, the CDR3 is TGTGCCAGCACCGAAACCAACACAGGGTTTATGCCTGGCTACACCTTC. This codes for CASTETNTGFMPGYTF.